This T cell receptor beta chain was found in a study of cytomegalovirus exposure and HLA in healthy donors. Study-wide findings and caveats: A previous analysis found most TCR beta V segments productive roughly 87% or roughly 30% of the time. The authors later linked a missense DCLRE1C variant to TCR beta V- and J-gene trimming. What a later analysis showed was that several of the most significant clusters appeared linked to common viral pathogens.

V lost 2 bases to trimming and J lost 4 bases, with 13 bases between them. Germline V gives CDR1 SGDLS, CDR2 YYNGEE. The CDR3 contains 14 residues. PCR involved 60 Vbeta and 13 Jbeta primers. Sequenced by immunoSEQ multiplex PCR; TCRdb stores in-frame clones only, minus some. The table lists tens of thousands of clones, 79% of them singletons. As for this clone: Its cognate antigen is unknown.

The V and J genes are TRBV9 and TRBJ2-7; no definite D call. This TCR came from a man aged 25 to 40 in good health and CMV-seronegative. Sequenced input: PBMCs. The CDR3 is CASSVGGTKYEQYF. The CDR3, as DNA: TGTGCCAGCAGCGTTGGCGGCACCAAATACGAGCAGTACTTC.